The clone carrying this T cell receptor beta chain was seen only a few times. Vbeta (60) and Jbeta (13) primers were used in the PCR. Sequencing was performed with immunoSEQ multiplex PCR; in TCRdb, only in-frame clones are kept and a portion is missing. Of about 110,000 clones in the sample, nearly 70% were seen once. The CDR3 loop spans 16 amino acids. Between the trimmed V and J ends, which lost 4 bases and 2 bases, there was a span of 18 bases. CDR1 SGHRS and CDR2 YFSETQ come from the germline V gene. These data are taken from a study of cytomegalovirus exposure and HLA in healthy donors. Sequencing was carried out using PBMCs. The receptor was derived from a woman in her 70s in good health and CMV-seropositive. This sequence joins TRBV5-1 and TRBJ2-5, with a tentative D call TRBD1 (6 bases). DNA for the CDR3: TGCGCCAGCAGCGAAACCGCCGGGACACCTCAAGAGACCCAGTACTTC. This sequence encodes CASSETAGTPQETQYF.